This T cell receptor (beta chain) was observed in a study of blood T cell repertoires in COVID-19. Looking at the study overall: COVID-19 samples from acute and convalescent phases originated in the United States, Italy and Spain. PBMCs, B-cell-depleted T cells, or T cells were the source of the cDNA or gDNA that made up the material.

Cohort 3 donors counted as recovered after two negative PCRs, clearance, or resolved symptoms. This clone was observed a single time. The CDR3 is 14 residues long. V was cut by 4 bases and J by 4 bases, with 11 bases left in between. Germline V lookup: CDR1 MGHRA, CDR2 YSYEKL. In the study's own analysis: Reference gene primer amplification in the assay estimated nucleated cell counts. This table comes from immunoSEQ multiplex PCR, and its TCRdb copy is limited to in-frame clones, with some not included. Clone size and the V and J calls come from that table; the DNA yielded D and trimming. Among about 170,000 clones listed, less than 85% were seen once.

Material: PBMCs or T cells enriched from blood (not recorded which). The chain links TRBV4-1 to TRBJ1-3; possibly TRBD1 for D (6 bases). This clonotype originated in a man over 45 who had recovered from COVID-19. The CDR3 DNA reads TGCGCCAGCAGCCCCAGGACAGTCGGAAACACCATATATTTT. Translating gives CASSPRTVGNTIYF.